Presented here are 9 T cell receptor beta chains from one specimen sequenced in a study of OX40 agonist ivuxolimab in advanced cancers. Assay used: immunoSEQ multiplex PCR; TCRdb lists only in-frame clones, some missing. This table has about 50,000 clones, around 81% appearing once. The source was CD4+ or CD8+ T cells sorted from blood, collected in a trial of the OX40 agonist ivuxolimab. The receptors shown here come from an adult with an advanced solid tumor such as melanoma, head and neck, liver or kidney cancer.

The chain has TRBV6-6 and TRBJ1-5, with 9 bases that match TRBD1. CDR3 length: 15 residues. CDR1 and CDR2 (germline): MNHNY, SVGAGI (reference sequence). With V trimmed by 6 bases and J by 4 bases, 7 bases remained unmatched. The chain's CDR3 is CASRSGTGRNQPQHF. In DNA form, the CDR3 reads TGTGCCAGCAGATCCGGGACAGGGCGGAATCAGCCCCAGCATTTT.

The table lists this clone with a count of one. V gene TRBV7-9 combines with J gene TRBJ2-3; D uncertain. The CDR3 is made up of 15 amino acids. V lost 1 base to trimming and J lost 0 bases, with 8 bases between them. Per germline, CDR1 SEHNR and CDR2 FQNEAQ (reference sequence). This CDR3 is CASSLDFASTDTQYF. DNA for the CDR3: TGTGCCAGCAGCTTAGACTTTGCTAGCACAGATACGCAGTATTTT.

The chain links TRBV7-3 to TRBJ2-3; 7 bases map to TRBD1. Per germline, CDR1 SGHTA and CDR2 FQGTGA. CDR3 length: 15 amino acids. The J segment lost 2 bases and the V segment lost 5 bases, leaving 7 bases of the junction unmatched. The chain's CDR3 is CASSRARGNTDTQYF. The CDR3 region has the DNA TGTGCCAGCAGCCGGGCCAGGGGGAACACAGATACGCAGTATTTT.

The chain links TRBV11-2 to TRBJ1-1; D is undetermined. The CDR3 contains 14 residues. Germline V gives CDR1 SGHAT, CDR2 FQNNGV. Trimming removed 5 bases at V and 1 base at J, with 11 bases between. The CDR3 loop reads CASSQPLKNTEAFF. The CDR3 nucleotides read TGTGCCAGCAGCCAACCCCTGAAGAACACTGAAGCTTTCTTT.

The CDR3 loop reads CASSPTGTGNQPQHF. In DNA, the CDR3 is TGTGCCAGCTCACCAACCGGGACAGGGAATCAGCCCCAGCATTTT. The chain combines TRBV18 with TRBJ1-5; 9 positions match TRBD1. V trimming: 2 bases; J trimming: 4 bases; junction bases outside the gene matches: 3. CDR1 is KGHSH and CDR2 is LQKENI in the germline V gene. The CDR3 is 15 residues long.

The V gene is TRBV6-1, the J gene TRBJ1-5, with 10 bases that match TRBD1. This CDR3 has 14 residues. With 6 bases clipped from V and 7 bases from J, the junction kept 6 bases outside the gene matches. The germline V gene has CDR1 MNHNS and CDR2 SASEGT. The CDR3 DNA is TGTGCCAGCAGGGGGACAGGGGCTGGCCAGCCCCAGCATTTT. Protein: CASRGTGAGQPQHF.

The chain recombines TRBV14 with TRBJ2-7, with 10 positions matching TRBD1. CDR3 size: 15 residues. V shed 1 base and J 6 bases; nucleotides not matched to a gene: 6. Germline CDR1 and CDR2: SGHDN and FVKESK. The CDR3: CASSQAPGQGFEQYF. CDR3 DNA sequence: TGTGCCAGCAGCCAAGCCCCGGGACAGGGGTTCGAGCAGTACTTC.

The chain joins TRBV6-5 to TRBJ1-4; no clear D. Trimming removed 5 bases from V and 5 bases from J, with 9 bases in between. CDR1 and CDR2 (germline): MNHEY, SVGAGI. This CDR3 contains 13 residues. The DNA of the CDR3 is TGTGCCAGCAGTGGAATCAAAAATGAAAAACTGTTTTTT. This codes for CASSGIKNEKLFF.

The chain combines TRBV30 with TRBJ1-6; TRBD1 agrees at 7 bases. Trimming took 4 bases from V and 10 from J; bases not matched to a gene: 10. This CDR3 has 14 residues. Germline lookup yields CDR1 GTSNPN and CDR2 SVGIG (reference sequence). The CDR3, as DNA: TGTGCCTGGACCCGGGACAGCCCTTGGTCACCCCTCCACTTT. Protein sequence: CAWTRDSPWSPLHF.